The rows below give T cell receptor beta chains drawn from one sample of a study of T-cell reconstitution after alpha-beta-depleted transplantation in children. TCRdb re-analysed the PCR reads in MiXCR, keeping a single row per CDR3 protein. The sample includes around 110,000 distinct CDR3 sequences, 10% seen only once; the top ten take roughly a third. The starting material was PBMCs, obtained before TCRalphabeta/CD19-depleted stem cell transplant. The receptors come from a boy younger than 10 with acute lymphoblastic leukemia, due to receive a stem cell transplant. Each CDR3 is given with its conserved first and last residue. Fields, in order: J gene, clone size, V gene, CDR3 length, D gene, CDR3 protein, CDR3 DNA. D genes are given only for firm matches. Not all rows give a size; the values are once, few, many and, for expanded clones, a class.

TRBJ2-5 | many | TRBV12-3/TRBV12-4 | 17 | TRBD2 | CASSELAGVPQKETQYF | TGTGCCAGCAGCGAACTAGCGGGAGTGCCCCAAAAAGAGACCCAGTACTTC
TRBJ2-4 | - | TRBV29-1 | 12 | TRBD2 | CSVVGGGNIQYF | TGCAGCGTTGTTGGGGGGGGGAACATTCAGTACTTC
TRBJ2-5 | few | TRBV20-1 | 15 | - | CSARRSTLRGETQYF | TGCAGTGCTAGAAGGTCGACTCTTAGGGGAGAGACCCAGTACTTC
TRBJ1-2 | many | TRBV5-6 | 14 | TRBD1 | CASSLAGGDYGYTF | TGTGCCAGCAGCTTGGCAGGGGGCGACTATGGCTACACCTTC
TRBJ2-3 | - | TRBV20-1 | 20 | - | CSAKESGTTELDLPTDTQYF | TGCAGTGCTAAAGAGTCCGGGACCACAGAACTCGACTTACCTACAGATACGCAGTATTTT
TRBJ2-6 | many | TRBV5-1 | 18 | TRBD1 | CASSLRTGAGSGANVLTF | TGCGCCAGCAGCTTGCGGACAGGGGCCGGGTCTGGGGCCAACGTCCTGACTTTC
TRBJ2-7 | few | TRBV28 | 18 | - | CASCGEEAFTPQSYEQYF | TGTGCCAGCTGTGGGGAGGAGGCCTTCACTCCCCAATCCTACGAGCAGTACTTC
TRBJ2-1 | - | TRBV18 | 16 | TRBD1 | CASSRDSKSSYNEQFF | TGTGCCAGCTCACGGGACAGCAAGAGCTCCTACAATGAGCAGTTCTTC
TRBJ2-1 | many | TRBV20-1 | 15 | TRBD2 | CSASKGRLAEGGQFF | TGCAGTGCTAGTAAAGGGCGACTAGCGGAGGGTGGGCAGTTCTTC
TRBJ2-7 | many | TRBV25-1 | 14 | - | CASTEGDGSYEQYF | TGTGCCAGCACGGAGGGGGATGGCTCCTACGAGCAGTACTTC
TRBJ2-1 | - | TRBV14 | 14 | - | CASSHRDFNNEQFF | TGTGCCAGCAGCCACCGGGACTTTAACAATGAGCAGTTCTTC
TRBJ2-1 | many | TRBV27 | 12 | - | CASSAQYNEQFF | TGTGCCAGCAGTGCCCAATACAATGAGCAGTTCTTC
TRBJ2-7 | few | TRBV11-2 | 14 | TRBD1 | CASSQGQGSYEQYF | TGTGCCAGCAGCCAAGGACAGGGGTCCTACGAGCAGTACTTC
TRBJ2-1 | - | TRBV12-3/TRBV12-4 | 15 | - | CASSLGHPSYNEQFF | TGTGCCAGCAGTTTGGGTCACCCCTCCTACAATGAGCAGTTCTTC
TRBJ2-7 | few | TRBV12-3/TRBV12-4 | 18 | TRBD1 | CASSLWFPRQGPPYEQYF | TGTGCCAGCAGTTTATGGTTCCCCCGACAGGGGCCCCCCTACGAGCAGTACTTC
TRBJ2-5 | few | TRBV5-1 | 15 | TRBD1 | CASSPGDRPGETQYF | TGCGCCAGCAGCCCCGGGGACAGGCCGGGGGAGACCCAGTACTTC
TRBJ2-7 | - | TRBV5-1 | 11 | - | CASSLENEQYF | TGCGCCAGCAGCTTGGAAAACGAGCAGTACTTC
TRBJ2-7 | - | TRBV5-1 | 17 | TRBD2 | CASSFLREGGLGYEQYF | TGCGCCAGCAGCTTTTTGCGGGAGGGGGGTTTGGGCTACGAGCAGTACTTC
TRBJ1-1 | few | TRBV10-3 | 13 | - | CAISGQGHTEAFF | TGTGCCATCAGTGGGCAGGGTCACACTGAAGCTTTCTTT
TRBJ2-3 | - | TRBV10-3 | 15 | - | CAISESPSGTDTQYF | TGTGCCATCAGTGAGTCGCCTAGCGGCACAGATACGCAGTATTTT
TRBJ2-7 | - | TRBV12-3/TRBV12-4 | 14 | - | CASSPTESFYEQYF | TGTGCCAGCAGCCCGACAGAGAGCTTCTACGAGCAGTACTTC
TRBJ2-5 | - | TRBV28 | 15 | - | CASSRGASAVITQYF | TGTGCCAGCAGTAGGGGGGCTAGCGCCGTGATAACCCAGTACTTC
TRBJ1-3 | - | TRBV18 | 16 | TRBD1 | CASSPRDRFSGDTIYF | TGTGCCAGCTCACCTAGGGACAGGTTCTCTGGAGACACCATATATTTT
TRBJ1-4 | many | TRBV5-6 | 13 | - | CASSKGPNEKLFF | TGTGCCAGCAGCAAGGGACCGAATGAAAAACTGTTTTTT
TRBJ2-3 | many | TRBV27 | 16 | - | CASSSISGTSTDTQYF | TGTGCCAGCAGTTCTATTAGCGGAACTAGCACAGATACGCAGTATTTT
TRBJ1-5 | - | TRBV29-1 | 14 | - | CSVTEGGSNQPQHF | TGCAGCGTAACCGAGGGGGGGAGCAATCAGCCCCAGCATTTT
TRBJ2-7 | many | TRBV6-5 | 14 | - | CASSYSGSSYEQYF | TGTGCCAGCAGTTACTCGGGCAGCTCCTACGAGCAGTACTTC
TRBJ2-6 | few | TRBV5-1 | 18 | TRBD2 | CASSLGAGGLSGANVLTF | TGCGCCAGCAGCTTGGGAGCGGGAGGCCTCTCTGGGGCCAACGTCCTGACTTTC
TRBJ1-5 | many | TRBV20-1 | 15 | - | CSAGRTGRGNQPQHF | TGCAGTGCCGGCCGAACAGGGAGGGGCAATCAGCCCCAGCATTTT
TRBJ2-3 | many | TRBV20-1 | 12 | - | CSAERMADTQYF | TGCAGTGCGGAACGAATGGCAGATACGCAGTATTTT
TRBJ2-7 | - | TRBV7-9 | 15 | - | CASSFVMVDINEQYF | TGTGCCAGCAGCTTTGTCATGGTGGATATCAACGAGCAGTACTTC
TRBJ2-1 | many | TRBV6-1 | 15 | TRBD2 | CASRPGTSEFREQFF | TGTGCCAGCAGACCCGGGACTAGCGAGTTTAGGGAGCAGTTCTTC
TRBJ2-7 | - | TRBV5-6 | 12 | - | CAMSPGLLEQYF | TGTGCCATGAGCCCGGGGCTCCTCGAGCAGTACTTC
TRBJ1-1 | - | TRBV13 | 12 | - | CATSRVDTEAFF | TGTGCCACCTCCAGGGTGGACACTGAAGCTTTCTTT
TRBJ1-2 | many | TRBV29-1 | 12 | - | CSVDEGSYGYTF | TGCAGCGTTGATGAGGGGTCCTATGGCTACACCTTC
TRBJ2-1 | few | TRBV7-8 | 15 | TRBD1 | CASSFRGQGYSEQFF | TGTGCCAGCAGCTTTAGGGGACAGGGGTATAGTGAGCAGTTCTTC
TRBJ2-1 | many | TRBV5-1 | 13 | - | CASAQGPRNEQFF | TGCGCCAGCGCCCAGGGCCCCCGGAATGAGCAGTTCTTC
TRBJ2-4 | few | TRBV5-6 | 12 | - | CASSSFTSTQYF | TGTGCCAGCAGCTCTTTTACAAGCACTCAGTACTTC
TRBJ2-1 | - | TRBV5-1 | 18 | TRBD2 | CASSLGPSGRGLQDEQFF | TGCGCCAGCAGCTTGGGTCCTAGCGGGAGGGGACTACAGGATGAGCAGTTCTTC
TRBJ1-2 | few | TRBV27 | 17 | - | CASSFGAGRDLNYGYTF | TGTGCCAGCAGTTTTGGGGCAGGGAGGGATCTTAACTATGGCTACACCTTC
TRBJ1-2 | - | TRBV5-1 | 15 | - | CASSLTRGANYGYTF | TGCGCCAGCTCCCTCACTCGGGGGGCGAACTATGGCTACACCTTC
TRBJ2-1 | many | TRBV18 | 16 | TRBD2 | CASYSGTSGTYNEQFF | TGTGCCAGCTATTCCGGGACTAGCGGTACCTACAATGAGCAGTTCTTC
TRBJ1-3 | many | TRBV7-9 | 13 | - | CASSFVSGNTIYF | TGTGCCAGCAGCTTTGTCTCTGGAAACACCATATATTTT
TRBJ2-7 | many | TRBV7-6 | 16 | - | CASSLPPGTNSYEQYF | TGTGCCAGCAGCTTGCCCCCGGGGACAAATTCCTACGAGCAGTACTTC
TRBJ2-2 | many | TRBV18 | 14 | - | CASSPLASTGELFF | TGTGCCAGCTCACCGCTAGCATCGACCGGGGAGCTGTTTTTT
TRBJ1-1 | - | TRBV6-1 | 13 | TRBD1 | CASTQTGSTEAFF | TGTGCCAGCACTCAGACAGGGTCCACTGAAGCTTTCTTT
TRBJ2-1 | many | TRBV25-1 | 15 | TRBD2 | CASSAGTSGYNEQFF | TGTGCCAGCAGTGCCGGGACTAGCGGATACAATGAGCAGTTCTTC
TRBJ2-1 | many | TRBV5-5 | 15 | - | CASSLLGDLWNEQFF | TGTGCCAGCAGCTTGTTAGGGGACTTGTGGAATGAGCAGTTCTTC